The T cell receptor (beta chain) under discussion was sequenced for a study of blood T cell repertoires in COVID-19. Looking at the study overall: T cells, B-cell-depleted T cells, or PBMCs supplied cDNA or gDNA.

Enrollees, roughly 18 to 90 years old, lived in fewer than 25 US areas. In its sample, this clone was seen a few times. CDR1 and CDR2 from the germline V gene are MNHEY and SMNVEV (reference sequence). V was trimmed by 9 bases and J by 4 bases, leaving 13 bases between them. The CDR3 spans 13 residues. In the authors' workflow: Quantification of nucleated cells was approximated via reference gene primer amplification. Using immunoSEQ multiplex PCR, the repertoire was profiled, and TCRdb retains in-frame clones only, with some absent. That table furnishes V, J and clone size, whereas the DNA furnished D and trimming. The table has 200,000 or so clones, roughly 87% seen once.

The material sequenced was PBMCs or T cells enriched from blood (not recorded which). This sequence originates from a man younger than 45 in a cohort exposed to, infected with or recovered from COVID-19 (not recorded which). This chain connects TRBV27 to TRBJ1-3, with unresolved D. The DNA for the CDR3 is TGTGCCAGTGGCCAAAGCGCAGGAAACACCATATATTTT. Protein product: CASGQSAGNTIYF.